The 3 T cell receptor beta chains below were found in one sample sequenced in a study of T cell changes during pregnancy in multiple sclerosis. Data came from immunoSEQ multiplex PCR; TCRdb stores just in-frame clones and leaves some out. The sample holds under 130,000 clones; almost 95% are singletons and the top ten take about 0.9%. The starting material was peripheral blood, obtained after pregnancy. These receptor sequences come from a female donor with multiple sclerosis, enrolled in a pregnancy study.

The sample holds a few counts of this clone. V usage is TRBV19 and J usage is TRBJ1-1, with D unresolved. CDR1 LNHDA and CDR2 SQIVND come from the germline V gene (reference sequence). The V end was cut by 9 bases, the J end by 8 bases, with 4 bases between. This CDR3 contains 8 residues. Here the CDR3 DNA reads TGTGCCAGCGGGGAAGCTTTCTTT. Its protein product is CASGEAFF. Full variable domain (remainder filled in from reference TRBV19 and TRBJ1-1): DGGITQSPKYLFRKEGQNVTLSCEQNLNHDAMYWYRQDPGQGLRLIYYSQIVNDFQKGDIAEGYSVSREKKESFPLTVTSAQKNPTAFYLCASGEAFFGQGTRLTVV.

The chain links TRBV4-1 to TRBJ2-1; 8 nucleotides agree with TRBD1. This CDR3 spans 19 amino acids. V lost 0 bases and J lost 3; bases outside the gene matches: 13. In germline, CDR1 is MGHRA, CDR2 YSYEKL. CDR3 sequence: CASSQDDPVGQGYYNEQFF. The DNA of the CDR3 is TGCGCCAGCAGCCAAGATGACCCAGTAGGACAGGGATACTACAATGAGCAGTTCTTC.

This clone was seen only a few times. Other nucleotide sequences from this sample produce the same CDR3. The V and J genes are TRBV5-1 and TRBJ2-7; D is undetermined. There are 12 residues in the CDR3. Trimming cost V 1 base and J 3 bases, with 5 bases left between them. Germline values: CDR1 SGHRS, CDR2 YFSETQ. The CDR3 DNA is TGCGCCAGCAGCTTGTCGGGCTACGAGCAGTACTTC. Amino acids: CASSLSGYEQYF.